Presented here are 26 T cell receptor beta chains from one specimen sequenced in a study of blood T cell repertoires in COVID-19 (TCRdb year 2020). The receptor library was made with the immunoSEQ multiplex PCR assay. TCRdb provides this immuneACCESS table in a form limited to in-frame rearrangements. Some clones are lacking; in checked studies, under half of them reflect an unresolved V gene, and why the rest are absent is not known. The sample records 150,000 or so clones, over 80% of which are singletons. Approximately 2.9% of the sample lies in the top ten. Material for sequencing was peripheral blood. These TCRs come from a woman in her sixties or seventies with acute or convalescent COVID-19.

CDR3 DNA: TGTGCCAGCTCACAGAGATCCCGGGCCCAGGGCACCGGGGAGCTGTTTTTT. Translation: CASSQRSRAQGTGELFF. The chain couples TRBV18 to TRBJ2-2, with a possible D match to TRBD1 (5 bases). V lost 4 bases, J lost 4 bases, and 19 bases lay in between. Germline V gene sequence: CDR1 KGHSH, CDR2 LQKENI. The CDR3 extends over 17 amino acids.

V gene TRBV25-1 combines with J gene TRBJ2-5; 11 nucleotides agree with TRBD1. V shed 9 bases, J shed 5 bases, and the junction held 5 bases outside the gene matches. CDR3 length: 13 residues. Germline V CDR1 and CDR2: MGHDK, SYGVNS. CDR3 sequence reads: CASGQGAYETQYF. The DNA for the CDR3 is TGTGCCAGTGGACAGGGGGCGTATGAGACCCAGTACTTC.

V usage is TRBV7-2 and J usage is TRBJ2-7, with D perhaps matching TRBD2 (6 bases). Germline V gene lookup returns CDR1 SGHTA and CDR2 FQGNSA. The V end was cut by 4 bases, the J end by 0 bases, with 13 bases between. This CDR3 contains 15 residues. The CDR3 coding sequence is TGTGCCAGCAGCTCGGGACTCTCGACCTCCTACGAGCAGTACTTC. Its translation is CASSSGLSTSYEQYF.

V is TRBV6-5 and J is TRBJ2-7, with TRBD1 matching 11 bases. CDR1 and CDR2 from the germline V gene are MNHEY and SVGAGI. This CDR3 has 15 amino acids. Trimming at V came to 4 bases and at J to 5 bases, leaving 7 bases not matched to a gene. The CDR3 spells CASSSAGTGGNEQYF. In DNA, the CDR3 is TGTGCCAGCAGTTCGGCCGGGACAGGGGGGAACGAGCAGTACTTC.

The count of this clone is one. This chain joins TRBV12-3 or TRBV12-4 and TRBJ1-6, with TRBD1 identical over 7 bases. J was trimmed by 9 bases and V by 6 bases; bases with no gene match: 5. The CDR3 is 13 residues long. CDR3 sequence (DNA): TGTGCCAGCAGGGAAGGACAGGCTTCACCCCTCCACTTT. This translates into CASREGQASPLHF.

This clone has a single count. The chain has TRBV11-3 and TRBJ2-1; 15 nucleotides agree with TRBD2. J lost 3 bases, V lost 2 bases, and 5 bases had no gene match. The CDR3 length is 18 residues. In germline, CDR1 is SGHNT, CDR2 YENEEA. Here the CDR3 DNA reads TGTGCCAGCAGCTTAAAGGGACTAGCGGGGGGAGGCTACAATGAGCAGTTCTTC. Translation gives CASSLKGLAGGGYNEQFF.

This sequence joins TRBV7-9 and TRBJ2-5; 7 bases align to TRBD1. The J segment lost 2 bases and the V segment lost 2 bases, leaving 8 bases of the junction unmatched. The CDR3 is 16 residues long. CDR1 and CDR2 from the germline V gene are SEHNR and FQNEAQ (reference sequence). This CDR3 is CASSLPFGTVQETQYF. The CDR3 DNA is TGTGCCAGCAGCTTACCATTTGGGACAGTTCAAGAGACCCAGTACTTC.

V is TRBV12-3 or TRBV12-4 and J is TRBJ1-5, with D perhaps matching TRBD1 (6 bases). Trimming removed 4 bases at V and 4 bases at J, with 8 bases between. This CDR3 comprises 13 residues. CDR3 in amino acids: CASSSQGNQPQHF. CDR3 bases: TGTGCCAGCAGTTCCCAGGGGAATCAGCCCCAGCATTTT.

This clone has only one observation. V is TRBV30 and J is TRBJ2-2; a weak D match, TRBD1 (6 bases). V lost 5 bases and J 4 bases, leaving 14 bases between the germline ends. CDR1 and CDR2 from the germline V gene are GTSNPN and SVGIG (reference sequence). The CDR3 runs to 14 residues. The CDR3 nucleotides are TGTGCCTGGGTTTACAGGGTAGGCACCGGGGAGCTGTTTTTT. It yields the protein CAWVYRVGTGELFF.

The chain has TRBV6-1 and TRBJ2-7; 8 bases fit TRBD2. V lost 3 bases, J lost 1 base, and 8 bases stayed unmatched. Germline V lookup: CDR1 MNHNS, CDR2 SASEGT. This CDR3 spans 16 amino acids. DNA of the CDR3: TGTGCCAGCAGTGAGCGGGCGGGGGGACTTTCCTACGAGCAGTACTTC. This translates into CASSERAGGLSYEQYF.

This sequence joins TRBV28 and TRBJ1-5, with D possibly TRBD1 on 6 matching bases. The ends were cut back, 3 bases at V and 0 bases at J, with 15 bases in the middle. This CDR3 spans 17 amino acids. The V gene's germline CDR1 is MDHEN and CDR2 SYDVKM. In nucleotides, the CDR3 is TGTGCCAGCAGTTTCCCTACAGGGACATATAGCAATCAGCCCCAGCATTTT. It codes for CASSFPTGTYSNQPQHF.

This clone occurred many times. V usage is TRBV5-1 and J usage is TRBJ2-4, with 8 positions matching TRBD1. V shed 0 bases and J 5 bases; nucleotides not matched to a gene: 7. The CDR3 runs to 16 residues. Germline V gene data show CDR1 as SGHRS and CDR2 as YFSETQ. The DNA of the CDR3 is TGCGCCAGCAGCTTGGTCTCCCAGGGGGCCCAAAACATTCAGTACTTC. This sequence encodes CASSLVSQGAQNIQYF.

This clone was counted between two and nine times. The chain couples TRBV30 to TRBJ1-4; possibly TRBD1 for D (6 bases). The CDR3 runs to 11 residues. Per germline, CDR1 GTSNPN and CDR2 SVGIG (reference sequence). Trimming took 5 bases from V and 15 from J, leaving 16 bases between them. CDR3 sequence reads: CAWETGMVVFF. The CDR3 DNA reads TGTGCCTGGGAGACAGGCATGGTGGTGTTTTTT.

The CDR3 region is CASTLGGTGRKGNTIYF. CDR3 sequence (DNA): TGTGCCAGCACTCTAGGGGGGACAGGGAGAAAAGGAAACACCATATATTTT. This chain uses TRBV7-6 with TRBJ1-3; TRBD1 agrees at 9 bases. The V gene's germline CDR1 is SGHVS and CDR2 FNYEAQ. J gave up 4 bases and V 7 bases, and 14 bases lay outside the gene matches. CDR3 length: 17 residues.

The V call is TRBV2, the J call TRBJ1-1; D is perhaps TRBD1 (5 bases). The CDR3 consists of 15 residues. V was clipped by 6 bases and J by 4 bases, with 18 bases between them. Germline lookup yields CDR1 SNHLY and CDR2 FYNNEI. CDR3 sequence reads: CASSDSNRSGTEAFF. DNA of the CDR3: TGTGCCAGCAGCGATAGTAACAGGTCAGGCACTGAAGCTTTCTTT.

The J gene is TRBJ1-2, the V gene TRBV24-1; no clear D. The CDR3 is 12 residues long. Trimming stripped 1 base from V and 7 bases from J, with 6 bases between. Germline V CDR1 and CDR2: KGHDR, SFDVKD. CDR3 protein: CATSDFYSGYTF. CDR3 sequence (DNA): TGTGCCACCAGTGATTTTTACTCTGGCTACACCTTC.

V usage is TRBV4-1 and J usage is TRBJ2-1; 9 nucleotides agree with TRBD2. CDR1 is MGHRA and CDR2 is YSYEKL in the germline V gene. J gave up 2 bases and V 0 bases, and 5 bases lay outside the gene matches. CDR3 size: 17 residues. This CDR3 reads CASSQDPGGGAYNEQFF. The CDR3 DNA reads TGCGCCAGCAGCCAAGATCCTGGCGGGGGGGCCTACAATGAGCAGTTCTTC.

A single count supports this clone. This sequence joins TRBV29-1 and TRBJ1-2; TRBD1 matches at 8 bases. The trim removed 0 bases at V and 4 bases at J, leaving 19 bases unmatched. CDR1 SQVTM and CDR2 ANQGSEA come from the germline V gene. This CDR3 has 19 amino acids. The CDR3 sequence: CSVEDLMGIDRGGFYGYTF. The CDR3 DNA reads TGCAGCGTTGAAGATCTTATGGGAATCGACAGGGGCGGATTCTATGGCTACACCTTC.

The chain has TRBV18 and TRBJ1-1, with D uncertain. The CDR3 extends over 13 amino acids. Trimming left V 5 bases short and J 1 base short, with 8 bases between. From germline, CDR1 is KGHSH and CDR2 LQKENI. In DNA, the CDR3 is TGTGCCAGCTCAAACAGTCCGAACACTGAAGCTTTCTTT. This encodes CASSNSPNTEAFF.

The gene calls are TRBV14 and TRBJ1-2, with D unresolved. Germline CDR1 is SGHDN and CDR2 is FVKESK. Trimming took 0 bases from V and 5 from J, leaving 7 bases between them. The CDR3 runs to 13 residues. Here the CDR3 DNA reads TGTGCCAGCAGCCAAGATTACAGATATGGCTACACCTTC. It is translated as CASSQDYRYGYTF.

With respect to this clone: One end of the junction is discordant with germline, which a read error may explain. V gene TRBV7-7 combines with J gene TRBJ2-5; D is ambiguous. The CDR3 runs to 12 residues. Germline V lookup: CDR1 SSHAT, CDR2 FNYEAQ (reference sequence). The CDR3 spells CASSRDQETQYF. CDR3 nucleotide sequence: TGTGCTAGCAGCCGGGACCAAGAGACCCAGTACTTC. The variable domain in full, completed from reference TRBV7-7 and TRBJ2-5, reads GAGVSQSPRYKVTKRGQDVTLRCDPISSHATLYWYQQALGQGPEFLTYFNYEAQPDKSGLPSDRFSAERPEGSISTLTIQRTEQRDSAMYRCASSRDQETQYFGPGTRLLVL.

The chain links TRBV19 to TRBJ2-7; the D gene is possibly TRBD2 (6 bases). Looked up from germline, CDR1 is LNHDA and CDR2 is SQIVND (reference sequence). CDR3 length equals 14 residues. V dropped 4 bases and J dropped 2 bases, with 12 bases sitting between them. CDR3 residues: CASSRDLRTYEQYF. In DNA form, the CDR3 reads TGTGCCAGTAGTAGGGACTTACGAACCTACGAGCAGTACTTC.

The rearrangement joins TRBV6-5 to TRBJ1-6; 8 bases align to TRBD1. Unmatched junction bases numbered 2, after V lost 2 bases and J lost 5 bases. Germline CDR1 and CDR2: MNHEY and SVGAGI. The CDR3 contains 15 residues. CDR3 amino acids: CASSYRTGNNSPLHF. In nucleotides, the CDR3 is TGTGCCAGCAGTTACAGGACAGGGAATAATTCACCCCTCCACTTT.

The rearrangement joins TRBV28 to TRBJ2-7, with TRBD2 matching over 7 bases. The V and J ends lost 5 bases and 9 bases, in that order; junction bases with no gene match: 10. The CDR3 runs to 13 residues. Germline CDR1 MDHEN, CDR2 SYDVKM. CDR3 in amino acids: CASSAGDLRGQYF. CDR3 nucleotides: TGTGCCAGCAGTGCGGGGGACCTTCGGGGGCAGTACTTC. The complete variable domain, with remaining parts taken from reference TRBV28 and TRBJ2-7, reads DVKVTQSSRYLVKRTGEKVFLECVQDMDHENMFWYRQDPGLGLRLIYFSYDVKMKEKGDIPEGYSVSREKKERFSLILESASTNQTSMYLCASSAGDLRGQYFGPGTRLTVT.

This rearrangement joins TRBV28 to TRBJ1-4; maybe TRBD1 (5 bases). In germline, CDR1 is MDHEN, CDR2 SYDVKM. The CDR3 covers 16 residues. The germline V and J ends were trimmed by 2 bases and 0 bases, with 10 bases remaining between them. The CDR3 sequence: CASSLTGPATNEKLFF. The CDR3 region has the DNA TGTGCCAGCAGTTTAACAGGCCCTGCAACTAATGAAAAACTGTTTTTT.

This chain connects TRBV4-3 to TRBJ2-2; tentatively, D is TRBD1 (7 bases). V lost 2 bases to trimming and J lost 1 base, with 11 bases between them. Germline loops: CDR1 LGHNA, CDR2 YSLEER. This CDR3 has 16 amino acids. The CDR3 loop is CASSQRQGGNTGELFF. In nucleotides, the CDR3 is TGCGCCAGCAGCCAAAGACAGGGAGGGAACACCGGGGAGCTGTTTTTT.